A selection of T cell receptor beta chains follows, all from one sample in a study of vaccination and CD4 T cells after COVID-19. No antigens are known for them. One entry per CDR3 protein results from TCRdb running MiXCR on the PCR reads. The top ten clones hold 10% to 15% of a sample with 15,000 or so distinct CDR3 sequences, about 52% of them seen once. Material: CD4+ T cells from blood, cultured in vitro, obtained about 7 months after SARS-CoV-2 vaccination. The receptors come from a human donor who had recovered from COVID-19. CDR3s include the opening cysteine and the closing phenylalanine or tryptophan. D genes are given only for firm matches. Clone size appears in some rows only: once, few, many, or a class for an expanded clone.

v_call	d_call	j_call	clone_size	cdr3_nt	cdr3_aa
TRBV20-1	TRBD2	TRBJ2-3	-	TGCAGTGCAACTTGGACTAGCGGACCCACAGATACGCAGTATTTT	CSATWTSGPTDTQYF
TRBV20-1	-	TRBJ1-2	-	TGCAGTGCCTCGGGGGACGGGGCGGTTGGCTACACCTTC	CSASGDGAVGYTF
TRBV6-2/TRBV6-3	TRBD1	TRBJ1-5	-	TGTGCCAGCAGCCGGGGACAGGGGGACAATCAGCCCCAGCATTTT	CASSRGQGDNQPQHF
TRBV15	-	TRBJ2-3	medium-sized	TGTGCCACCAGCAGGAGGATTGGGGGCGCCGAAGCAGATACGCAGTATTTT	CATSRRIGGAEADTQYF
TRBV6-1	TRBD2	TRBJ2-5	-	TGTGCCAGCAGCCGGACTAGCGGGGGGGCCGGAGAGACCCAGTACTTC	CASSRTSGGAGETQYF
TRBV5-4	-	TRBJ2-3	-	TGTGCCAGCAGACAGAGCGGAAGCACAGATACGCAGTATTTT	CASRQSGSTDTQYF
TRBV10-3	-	TRBJ2-1	-	TGTGCCATCAGACCTGTGGGGGGCCGTTTCAATGAGCAGTTCTTC	CAIRPVGGRFNEQFF
TRBV6-5	TRBD1	TRBJ1-6	-	TGTGCCAGCAGTTACACTTTCCCAGGGGGTTCACCCCTCCACTTT	CASSYTFPGGSPLHF
TRBV21-1	-	TRBJ1-5	-	TGTGCCAGCTCGACAGGAGGGTATAGCAATCAGCCCCAGCATTTT	CASSTGGYSNQPQHF
TRBV20-1	TRBD2	TRBJ2-3	few	TGCAGTGCTACCTCCCCCGTAGCGGGAGGGACAGATACGCAGTATTTT	CSATSPVAGGTDTQYF
TRBV20-1	-	TRBJ2-7	-	TGCAGTGCTAGTCGATTGCTGTTCTACGAGCAGTACTTC	CSASRLLFYEQYF
TRBV20-1	TRBD2	TRBJ2-7	-	TGCAGTGCCACATCCTTTTTTGGGACTAGCCTCGCGCGGCCTTACGAGCAGTACTTC	CSATSFFGTSLARPYEQYF
TRBV20-1	-	TRBJ2-3	-	TGCAGTGCTAGGCAGGGTAGCACAGATACGCAGTATTTT	CSARQGSTDTQYF
TRBV7-9	TRBD1	TRBJ2-3	few	TGTGCCAGCAGCCCGACAGGGGGACACACAGATACGCAGTATTTT	CASSPTGGHTDTQYF
TRBV20-1	-	TRBJ1-5	medium-sized	TGCAGTGCTAGAGATCAAAGGGGGAGTCAGCCCCAGCATTTT	CSARDQRGSQPQHF
TRBV6-2/TRBV6-3	-	TRBJ2-5	-	TGTGCCAGCAGTAAGCGGACAGTCCAACAAGAGACCCAGTACTTC	CASSKRTVQQETQYF
TRBV9	-	TRBJ2-7	-	TGTGCCAGCAGCGTAGGCACAGGGGGGGAGTACGAGCAGTACTTC	CASSVGTGGEYEQYF
TRBV7-3	-	TRBJ2-3	-	TGTGCCAGCAGCTTAAACTCTCCGCCCCTCACAGATACGCAGTATTTT	CASSLNSPPLTDTQYF